This T cell receptor (beta chain) was retrieved from a study of cytomegalovirus exposure and HLA in healthy donors. General study points: Cytomegalovirus association was listed for 170 or so TCR beta chains.

13 Jbeta primers and 60 Vbeta primers were used for the PCR. Here immunoSEQ multiplex PCR was the method, and the copy in TCRdb shows in-frame clones only, minus some. The sample includes approximately 130,000 clones, about 76% of them seen just once. The J segment lost 5 bases and the V segment lost 0 bases, leaving 3 bases of the junction unmatched. CDR3 length equals 15 residues. Germline-derived CDR1 and CDR2 are LNHDA and SQIVND (reference sequence). Note on this clone: Its antigen remains unknown.

The material sequenced was PBMCs. The V and J genes are TRBV19 and TRBJ2-3, with TRBD2 identical over 9 bases. This TCR came from a woman aged 40-49 years in good health and CMV-seronegative. This CDR3 reads CASSIDGLAKDTQYF. Here the CDR3 DNA reads TGTGCCAGTAGTATAGATGGACTAGCGAAAGATACGCAGTATTTT.